The present T cell receptor (beta chain) was sequenced within a study of blood T cell repertoires in COVID-19. Measured with immunoSEQ multiplex PCR; TCRdb has only the in-frame clones, and not every one. Of approximately 400,000 clones in the sample, about 80% were seen once. Trimming stripped 5 bases from V and 1 base from J, with 11 bases between. Germline-derived CDR1 and CDR2 are SGHAT and FQNNGV. CDR3 length equals 14 residues. The chain couples TRBV11-2 to TRBJ2-5; a weak D match, TRBD1 (5 bases). The sequenced sample was peripheral blood. The source is a human donor with acute or convalescent COVID-19. The donor label of this sample is uncertain. The CDR3 DNA sequence: TGTGCCAGCAGCGGGGTTCAGGGCCAAGAGACCCAGTACTTC. Residues: CASSGVQGQETQYF.